Here is one T cell receptor beta chain with its context. Its target is not known. V was clipped by 4 bases and J by 4 bases; unmatched bases: 11. This CDR3 is 16 amino acids long. Germline V gives CDR1 SGHNT, CDR2 YYREEE (reference sequence). This entry is derived from a study of T cell responses to AZD1222 COVID-19 vaccine. The wider study: Analysis merged second doses at about 4 or about 12 weeks.

The assay was immunoSEQ multiplex PCR, and TCRdb's table has in-frame clones only and misses some. This table holds fewer than 200,000 clones, about 92% found once. Overall study results and limits: Clonal diversity may have been underestimated in mostly white British donors.

The chain has TRBV5-4 and TRBJ2-7, with TRBD2 matching over 10 bases. The receptor was derived from an adult in good health. The starting material was peripheral blood, obtained on day 0 of AZD1222 vaccination. The CDR3 protein is CASSPGASGSLYEQYF. In nucleotides, the CDR3 is TGTGCCAGCAGCCCGGGGGCTAGCGGGAGCTTGTACGAGCAGTACTTC.